This is a list of T cell receptor beta chains from one sample in a study of T cell responses to AZD1222 COVID-19 vaccine. The repertoire was sequenced with immunoSEQ multiplex PCR; TCRdb's copy has only in-frame clones and lacks some. This sample has some 170,000 clones, with over 85% found just once. The source was peripheral blood, collected on day 0 of AZD1222 vaccination. Source of these receptors: an adult in good health. Each CDR3 is given with its conserved first and last residue. Each record gives: clone size, V gene, J gene, D gene, CDR3 DNA, CDR3 protein. A D gene is named only where the DNA matches it firmly. Not all rows give a size; the values are once, few, many and, for expanded clones, a class.

once,TRBV9,TRBJ1-1,NA,TGTGCCAGCAGGGCTTCGGGGGGCACATACACTGAAGCTTTCTTT,CASRASGGTYTEAFF
NA,TRBV2,TRBJ2-5,NA,TGTGCCAGCATGCTTCGGGCCGACGGGTGGGAGACCCAGTACTTC,CASMLRADGWETQYF
NA,TRBV30,TRBJ1-1,NA,TGTGCCTGGCAGGAGGGCACTGAAGCTTTCTTT,CAWQEGTEAFF
NA,TRBV11-2,TRBJ1-3,NA,TGTGCCAGCACCCCAGGGAACACCATATATTTT,CASTPGNTIYF
NA,TRBV3-1/TRBV3-2,TRBJ2-7,TRBD2,TGTGCCAGCAGCCAAGAACCTAGCGGGATCGGGGGTGAGCAGTACTTC,CASSQEPSGIGGEQYF
NA,TRBV7-9,TRBJ2-1,TRBD2,TGTGCCAGCAGCTTAGGACCGGGACTAGCGGAGAATGAGCAGTTCTTC,CASSLGPGLAENEQFF
NA,TRBV5-4,TRBJ2-1,TRBD2,TGTGCCAGCAGCTTGAGCGGGACTTACAATGAGCAGTTCTTC,CASSLSGTYNEQFF
NA,TRBV30,TRBJ1-6,NA,TGTGCCTGGAGATATAATTCACCCCTCCACTTT,CAWRYNSPLHF
NA,TRBV5-1,TRBJ1-1,NA,TGCGCCAGCAGCTTGGGGGGCTTTAACACTGAAGCTTTCTTT,CASSLGGFNTEAFF
NA,TRBV12-3/TRBV12-4,TRBJ1-5,NA,TGTGCCAGCAGTTTAACGGACAATCAGCCCCAGCATTTT,CASSLTDNQPQHF
once,TRBV7-8,TRBJ1-6,NA,TGTGCCAGCAGCTTAGCGGGGCGCTCCTATAATTCACCCCTCCACTTT,CASSLAGRSYNSPLHF
NA,TRBV6-5,TRBJ1-2,NA,TGTGCCAGCAGTTACTCACCGGGGAGGGGCTACACCTTC,CASSYSPGRGYTF